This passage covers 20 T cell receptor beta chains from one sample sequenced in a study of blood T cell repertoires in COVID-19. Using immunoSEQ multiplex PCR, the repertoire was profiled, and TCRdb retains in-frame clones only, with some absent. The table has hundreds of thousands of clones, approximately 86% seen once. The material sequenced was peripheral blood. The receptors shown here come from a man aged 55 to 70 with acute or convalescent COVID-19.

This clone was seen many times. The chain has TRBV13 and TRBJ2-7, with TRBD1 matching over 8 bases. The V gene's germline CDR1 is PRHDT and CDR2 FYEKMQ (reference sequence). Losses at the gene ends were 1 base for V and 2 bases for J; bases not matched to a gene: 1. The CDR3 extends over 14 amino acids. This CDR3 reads CASSLEGQAYEQYF. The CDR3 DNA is TGTGCCAGCAGCTTAGAGGGACAGGCCTACGAGCAGTACTTC.

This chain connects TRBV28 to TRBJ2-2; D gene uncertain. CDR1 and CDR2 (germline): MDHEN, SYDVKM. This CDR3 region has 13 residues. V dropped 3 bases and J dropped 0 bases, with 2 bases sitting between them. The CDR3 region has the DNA TGTGCCAGCAGTTTCACGAACACCGGGGAGCTGTTTTTT. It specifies CASSFTNTGELFF.

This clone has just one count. Here the CDR3 reads CASSQVMTDLGTEAFF. The CDR3 bases are TGCGCCAGCAGCCAAGTCATGACAGACCTGGGGACTGAAGCTTTCTTT. The chain joins TRBV4-1 to TRBJ1-1; perhaps TRBD1 as D (5 bases). V was trimmed by 1 base and J by 5 bases, leaving 17 bases between them. Germline V gene lookup returns CDR1 MGHRA and CDR2 YSYEKL. The CDR3 contains 16 residues.

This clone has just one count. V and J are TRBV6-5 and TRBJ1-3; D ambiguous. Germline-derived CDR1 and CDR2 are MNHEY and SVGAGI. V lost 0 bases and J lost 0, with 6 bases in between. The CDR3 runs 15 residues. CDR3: CASSYSRTSGNTIYF. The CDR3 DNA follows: TGTGCCAGCAGTTACTCGAGAACCTCTGGAAACACCATATATTTT.

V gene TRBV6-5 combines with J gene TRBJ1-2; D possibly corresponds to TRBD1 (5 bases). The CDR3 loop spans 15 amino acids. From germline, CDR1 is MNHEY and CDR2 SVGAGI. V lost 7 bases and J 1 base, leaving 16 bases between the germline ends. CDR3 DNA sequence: TGTGCCAGCAATCAAGACAGCTCGTTTAACTATGGCTACACCTTC. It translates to CASNQDSSFNYGYTF.

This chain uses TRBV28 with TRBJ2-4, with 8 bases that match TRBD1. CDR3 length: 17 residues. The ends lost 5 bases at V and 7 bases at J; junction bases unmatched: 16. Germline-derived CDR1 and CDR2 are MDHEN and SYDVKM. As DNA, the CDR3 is TGTGCCAGCAGTCCGAGGGGCAGGGGGCAGAGGAGGAACATTCAGTACTTC. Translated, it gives CASSPRGRGQRRNIQYF.

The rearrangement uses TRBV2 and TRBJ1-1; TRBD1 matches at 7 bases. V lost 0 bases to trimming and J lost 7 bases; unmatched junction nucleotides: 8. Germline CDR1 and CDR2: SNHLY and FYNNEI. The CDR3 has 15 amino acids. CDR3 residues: CASSEASGGYGEAFF. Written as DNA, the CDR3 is TGTGCCAGCAGTGAAGCTTCAGGGGGATATGGTGAAGCTTTCTTT.

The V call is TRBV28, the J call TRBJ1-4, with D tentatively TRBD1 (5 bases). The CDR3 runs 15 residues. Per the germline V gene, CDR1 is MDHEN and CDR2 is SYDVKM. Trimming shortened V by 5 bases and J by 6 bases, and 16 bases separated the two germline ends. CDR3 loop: CASSHRQPSDEKLFF. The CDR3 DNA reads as TGTGCCAGCAGTCACCGACAGCCCTCGGATGAAAAACTGTTTTTT. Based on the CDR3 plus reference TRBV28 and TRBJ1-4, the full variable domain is DVKVTQSSRYLVKRTGEKVFLECVQDMDHENMFWYRQDPGLGLRLIYFSYDVKMKEKGDIPEGYSVSREKKERFSLILESASTNQTSMYLCASSHRQPSDEKLFFGSGTQLSVL.

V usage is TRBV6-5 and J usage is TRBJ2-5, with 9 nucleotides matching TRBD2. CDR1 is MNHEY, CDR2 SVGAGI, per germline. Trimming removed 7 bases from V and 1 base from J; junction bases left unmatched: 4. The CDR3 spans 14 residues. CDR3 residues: CASTPSGAQETQYF. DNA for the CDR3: TGTGCCAGCACCCCTAGCGGGGCCCAAGAGACCCAGTACTTC.

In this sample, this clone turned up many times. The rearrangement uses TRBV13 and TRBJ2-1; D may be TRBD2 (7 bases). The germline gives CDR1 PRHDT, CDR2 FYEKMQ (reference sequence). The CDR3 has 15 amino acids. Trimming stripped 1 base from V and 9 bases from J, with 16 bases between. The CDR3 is CASSLEGGPVPEQFF. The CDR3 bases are TGTGCCAGCAGCTTAGAGGGGGGGCCTGTTCCTGAGCAGTTCTTC.

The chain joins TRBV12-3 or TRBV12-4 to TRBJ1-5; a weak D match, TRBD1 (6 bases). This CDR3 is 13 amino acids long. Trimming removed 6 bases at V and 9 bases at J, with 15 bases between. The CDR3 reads CASSEQGPGPQHF. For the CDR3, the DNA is TGTGCCAGCAGCGAACAGGGTCCGGGGCCCCAGCATTTT.

The CDR3 sequence: CASSPTGVSSGANVLTF. CDR3 in DNA: TGTGCCAGCAGCCCGACCGGGGTAAGCTCTGGGGCCAACGTCCTGACTTTC. The chain joins TRBV5-4 to TRBJ2-6; possible D gene TRBD2, 5 bases. In germline, CDR1 is SGHNT, CDR2 YYREEE (reference sequence). The V and J ends lost 4 bases and 0 bases respectively, with 14 bases between them. The CDR3 covers 17 residues. Using reference TRBV5-4 and TRBJ2-6 for the parts outside the CDR3, the full variable domain is ETGVTQSPTHLIKTRGQQVTLRCSSQSGHNTVSWYQQALGQGPQFIFQYYREEENGRGNFPPRFSGLQFPNYSSELNVNALELDDSALYLCASSPTGVSSGANVLTFGAGSRLTVL.

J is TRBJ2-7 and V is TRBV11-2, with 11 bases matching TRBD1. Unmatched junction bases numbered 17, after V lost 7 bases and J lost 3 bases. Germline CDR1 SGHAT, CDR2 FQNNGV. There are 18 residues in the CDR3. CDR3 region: CASTGYRDRGASGYEQYF. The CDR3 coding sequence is TGTGCCAGCACCGGGTATAGGGACAGGGGGGCCTCGGGCTACGAGCAGTACTTC.

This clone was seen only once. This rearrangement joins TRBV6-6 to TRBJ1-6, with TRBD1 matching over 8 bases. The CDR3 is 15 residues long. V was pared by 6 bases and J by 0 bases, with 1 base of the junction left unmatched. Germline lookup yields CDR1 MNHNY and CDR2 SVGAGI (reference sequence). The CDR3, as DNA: TGTGCCAGCAGGGACAGGGTCTCCTATAATTCACCCCTCCACTTT. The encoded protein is CASRDRVSYNSPLHF.

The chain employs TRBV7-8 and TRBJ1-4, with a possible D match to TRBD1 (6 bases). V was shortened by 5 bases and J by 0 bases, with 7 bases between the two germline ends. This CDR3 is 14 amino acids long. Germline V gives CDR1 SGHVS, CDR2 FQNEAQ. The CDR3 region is CASSRTATNEKLFF. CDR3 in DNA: TGTGCCAGCAGCCGGACAGCAACTAATGAAAAACTGTTTTTT.

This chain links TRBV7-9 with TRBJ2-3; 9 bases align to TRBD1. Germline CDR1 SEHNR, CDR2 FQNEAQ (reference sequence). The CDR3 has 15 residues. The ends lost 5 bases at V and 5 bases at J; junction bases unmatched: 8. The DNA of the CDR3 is TGTGCCAGCAGCCCTCTCGGGACAGGGCTAGATACGCAGTATTTT. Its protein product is CASSPLGTGLDTQYF.

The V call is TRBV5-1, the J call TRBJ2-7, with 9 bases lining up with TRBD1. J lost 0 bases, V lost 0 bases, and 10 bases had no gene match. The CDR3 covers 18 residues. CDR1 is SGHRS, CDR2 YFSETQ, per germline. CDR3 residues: CASSLAIPGQGLSYEQYF. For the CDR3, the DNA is TGCGCCAGCAGCTTGGCTATCCCGGGACAGGGCCTCTCCTACGAGCAGTACTTC.

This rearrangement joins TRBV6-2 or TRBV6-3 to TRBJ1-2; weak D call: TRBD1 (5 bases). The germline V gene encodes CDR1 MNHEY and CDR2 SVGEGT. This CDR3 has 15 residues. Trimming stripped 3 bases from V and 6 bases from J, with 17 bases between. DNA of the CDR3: TGTGCCAGCAGTTATAATACAGGTGGTAATGATGGCTACACCTTC. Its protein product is CASSYNTGGNDGYTF.

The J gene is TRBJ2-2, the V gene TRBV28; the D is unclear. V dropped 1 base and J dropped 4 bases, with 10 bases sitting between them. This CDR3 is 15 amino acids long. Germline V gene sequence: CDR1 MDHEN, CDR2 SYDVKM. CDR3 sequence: CASSLSGSVTGELFF. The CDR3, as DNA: TGTGCCAGCAGTTTATCTGGCAGTGTCACCGGGGAGCTGTTTTTT.

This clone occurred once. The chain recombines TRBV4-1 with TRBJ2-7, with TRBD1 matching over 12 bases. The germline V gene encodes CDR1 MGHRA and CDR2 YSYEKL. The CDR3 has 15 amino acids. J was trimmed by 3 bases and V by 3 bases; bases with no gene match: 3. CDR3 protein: CASSQGQGAFYEQYF. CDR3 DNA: TGCGCCAGCAGCCAGGGACAGGGGGCATTCTACGAGCAGTACTTC.